The T cell receptor beta chain under discussion was sequenced for a study of identical twins. TCRdb independently ran MiXCR on the 5' RACE reads; one entry per CDR3 protein. Here the sample spans over 600,000 distinct CDR3 sequences, 21% being singletons. Only a few counts were recorded for this clonotype. Only healthy Caucasians were enrolled as donors. The CDR3 length is 13 residues. Germline loops: CDR1 SGHTA, CDR2 FQGNSA. V was trimmed by 3 bases and J by 8 bases, leaving 13 bases between them. A further study also used this sample, focusing on T cells expressing NK-cell markers. From that second work: These clonotypes, the leaders elsewhere, also led the CD3+CD56-NKG2C+ fraction in several donors.

This TCR derives from a woman aged 18 to 35 in good health. The chain links TRBV7-2 to TRBJ1-2; D remains unclear. Sequencing was carried out using PBMCs. The DNA for the CDR3 is TGTGCCAGCAGCTTGTGGGATTCGAAGGGCTACACCTTC. Translated, it gives CASSLWDSKGYTF.